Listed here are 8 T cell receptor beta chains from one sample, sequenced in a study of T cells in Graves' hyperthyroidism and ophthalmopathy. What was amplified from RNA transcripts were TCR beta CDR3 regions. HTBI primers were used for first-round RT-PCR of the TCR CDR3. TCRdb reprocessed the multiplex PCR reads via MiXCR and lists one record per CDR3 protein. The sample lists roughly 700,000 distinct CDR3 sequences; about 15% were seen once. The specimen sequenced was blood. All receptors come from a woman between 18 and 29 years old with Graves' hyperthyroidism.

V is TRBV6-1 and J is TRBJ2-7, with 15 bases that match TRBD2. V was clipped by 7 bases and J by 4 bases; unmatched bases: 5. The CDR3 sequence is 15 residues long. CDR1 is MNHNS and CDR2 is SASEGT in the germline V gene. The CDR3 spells CASIPGLAGGYEQYF. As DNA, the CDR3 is TGTGCCAGCATCCCAGGACTAGCGGGAGGGTACGAGCAGTACTTC.

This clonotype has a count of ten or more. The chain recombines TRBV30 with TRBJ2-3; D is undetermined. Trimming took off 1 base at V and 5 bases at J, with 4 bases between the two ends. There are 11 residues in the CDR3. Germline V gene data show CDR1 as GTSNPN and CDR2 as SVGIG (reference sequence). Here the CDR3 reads CAWSGGDTQYF. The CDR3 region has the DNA TGTGCCTGGAGTGGGGGAGATACGCAGTATTTT.

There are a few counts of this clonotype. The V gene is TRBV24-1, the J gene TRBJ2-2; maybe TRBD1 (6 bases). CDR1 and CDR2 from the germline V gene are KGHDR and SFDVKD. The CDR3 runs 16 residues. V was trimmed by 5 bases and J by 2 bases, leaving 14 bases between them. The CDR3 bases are TGTGCCACCAGTGCAGGTGGGGGCCTTAACACCGGGGAGCTGTTTTTT. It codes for CATSAGGGLNTGELFF.

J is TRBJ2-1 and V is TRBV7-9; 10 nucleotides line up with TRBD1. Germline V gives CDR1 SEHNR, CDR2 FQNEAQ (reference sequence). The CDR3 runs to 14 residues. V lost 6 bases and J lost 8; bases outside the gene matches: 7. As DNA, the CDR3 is TGTGCCAGCAGTTACGGGACAGGGGCCCATGAGCAGTTCTTC. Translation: CASSYGTGAHEQFF.

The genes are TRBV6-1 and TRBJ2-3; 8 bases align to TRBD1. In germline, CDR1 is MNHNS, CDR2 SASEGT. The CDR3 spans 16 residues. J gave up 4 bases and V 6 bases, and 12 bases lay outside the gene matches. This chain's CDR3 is CASRARDRRRSDTQYF. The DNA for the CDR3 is TGTGCCAGCAGGGCCCGGGACAGGAGGCGCTCAGATACGCAGTATTTT.

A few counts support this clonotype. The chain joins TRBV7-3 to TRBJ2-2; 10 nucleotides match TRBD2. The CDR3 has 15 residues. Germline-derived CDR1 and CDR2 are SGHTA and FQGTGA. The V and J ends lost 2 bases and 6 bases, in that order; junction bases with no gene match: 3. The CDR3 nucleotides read TGTGCCAGCAGCTTATCGCTAGCGGGAGCCGGGGAGCTGTTTTTT. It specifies CASSLSLAGAGELFF. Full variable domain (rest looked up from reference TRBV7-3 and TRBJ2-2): GAGVSQTPSNKVTEKGKYVELRCDPISGHTALYWYRQSLGQGPEFLIYFQGTGAADDSGLPNDRFFAVRPEGSVSTLKIQRTERGDSAVYLCASSLSLAGAGELFFGEGSRLTVL.

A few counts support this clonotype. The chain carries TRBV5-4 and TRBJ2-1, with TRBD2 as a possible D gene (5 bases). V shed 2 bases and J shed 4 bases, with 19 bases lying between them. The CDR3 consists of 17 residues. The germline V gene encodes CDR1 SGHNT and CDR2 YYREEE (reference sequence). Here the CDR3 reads CASSFLNLAPLYNEQFF. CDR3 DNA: TGTGCCAGCAGCTTTTTGAACCTAGCCCCATTATACAATGAGCAGTTCTTC.

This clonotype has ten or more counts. Here the CDR3 reads CASGLDGSYTEAFF. CDR3 in DNA: TGTGCTAGTGGTTTAGACGGGTCCTACACTGAAGCTTTCTTT. The V gene is TRBV12-5, the J gene TRBJ1-1; no firm D call. Germline CDR1 is LGHNT and CDR2 is FRNRAP. Trimming shortened V by 3 bases and J by 3 bases, and 11 bases separated the two germline ends. This CDR3 comprises 14 residues.